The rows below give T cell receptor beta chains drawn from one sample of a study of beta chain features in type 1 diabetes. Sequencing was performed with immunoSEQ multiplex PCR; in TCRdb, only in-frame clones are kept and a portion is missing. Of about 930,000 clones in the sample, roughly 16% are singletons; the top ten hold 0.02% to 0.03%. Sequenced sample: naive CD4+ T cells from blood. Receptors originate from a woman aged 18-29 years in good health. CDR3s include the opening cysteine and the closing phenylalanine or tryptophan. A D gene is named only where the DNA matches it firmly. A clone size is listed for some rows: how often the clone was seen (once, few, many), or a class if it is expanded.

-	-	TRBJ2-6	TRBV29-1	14	CSVEDISGANVLTF	TGCAGCGTTGAAGACATCTCTGGGGCCAACGTCCTGACTTTC
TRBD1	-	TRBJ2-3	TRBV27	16	CASSLWPGQGTDTQYF	TGTGCCAGCAGTTTATGGCCGGGACAGGGTACAGATACGCAGTATTTT
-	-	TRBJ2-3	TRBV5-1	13	CASSSLGVDTQYF	TGCGCCAGCAGCTCCCTGGGGGTTGATACGCAGTATTTT
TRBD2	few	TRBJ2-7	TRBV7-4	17	CASSPDRGLAGVCEQYF	TGTGCCAGCAGCCCTGATAGGGGACTAGCGGGAGTGTGCGAGCAGTACTTC
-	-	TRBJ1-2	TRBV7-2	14	CASSHNRLLGGYTF	TGTGCCAGCAGCCATAACAGGCTCTTGGGTGGCTACACCTTC
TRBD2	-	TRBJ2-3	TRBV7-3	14	CASSATSVTYTQYF	TGTGCCAGCAGCGCGACTAGCGTTACATATACGCAGTATTTT
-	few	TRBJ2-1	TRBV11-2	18	CASTQTPAGQSSYNEQFF	TGTGCCAGCACCCAAACGCCGGCGGGGCAAAGCTCCTACAATGAGCAGTTCTTC
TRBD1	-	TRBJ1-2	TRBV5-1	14	CASSPHSGQERYTF	TGCGCCAGCAGTCCCCATTCAGGACAGGAGCGCTACACCTTC
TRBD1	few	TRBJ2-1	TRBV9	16	CASSVTSGGSYNEQFF	TGTGCCAGCAGCGTAACCTCAGGGGGCTCCTACAATGAGCAGTTCTTC
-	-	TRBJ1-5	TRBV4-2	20	CASSFRSYLWPNFSNQPQHF	TGTGCCAGCAGCTTCCGGTCCTACCTCTGGCCGAACTTTAGCAATCAGCCCCAGCATTTT
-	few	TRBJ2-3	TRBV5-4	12	CASSKGSDTQYF	TGTGCCAGCAGCAAAGGTTCAGATACGCAGTATTTT
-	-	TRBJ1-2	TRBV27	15	CASCLRAASGSGYTF	TGTGCCAGCTGTCTCAGGGCCGCATCGGGATCTGGCTACACCTTC
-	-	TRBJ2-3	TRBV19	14	CASRRDQGTDTQYF	TGTGCCAGTAGGAGAGATCAGGGGACAGATACGCAGTATTTT
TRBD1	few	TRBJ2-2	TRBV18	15	CASSPGQDRTGELFF	TGTGCCAGCTCGCCGGGACAGGATCGGACCGGGGAGCTGTTTTTT
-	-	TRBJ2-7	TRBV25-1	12	CASSNRAYEQYF	TGTGCCAGCAGCAACAGGGCCTACGAGCAGTACTTC
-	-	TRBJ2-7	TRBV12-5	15	CASGPPRGTGYEQYF	TGTGCTAGTGGTCCCCCCAGGGGAACGGGCTACGAGCAGTACTTC
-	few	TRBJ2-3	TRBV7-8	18	CASSLGGRRDGGTDTQYF	TGTGCCAGCAGCTTAGGAGGGAGGCGGGACGGAGGCACAGATACGCAGTATTTT
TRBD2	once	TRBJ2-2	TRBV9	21	CASSVGGLAGVRTVPGGELFF	TGTGCCAGCAGCGTAGGGGGTCTAGCGGGAGTGAGGACAGTGCCAGGTGGGGAGCTGTTTTTT
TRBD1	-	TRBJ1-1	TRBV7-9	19	CASSLELYGDRGQNTEAFF	TGTGCCAGCAGCTTAGAGCTATATGGGGACAGGGGTCAGAACACTGAAGCTTTCTTT
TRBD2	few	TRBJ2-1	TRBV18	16	CASSPSAGGPTDEQFF	TGTGCCAGCTCACCATCTGCGGGAGGGCCGACGGATGAGCAGTTCTTC
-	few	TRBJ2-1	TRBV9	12	CASSGGYNEQFF	TGTGCCAGCAGCGGCGGCTACAATGAGCAGTTCTTC
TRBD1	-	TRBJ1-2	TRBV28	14	CASRLPGQIYGYTF	TGTGCCAGCAGACTCCCGGGACAGATCTATGGCTACACCTTC
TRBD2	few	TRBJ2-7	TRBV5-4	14	CASSYASGNDEQYF	TGTGCCAGCAGCTATGCTAGCGGGAACGACGAGCAGTACTTC
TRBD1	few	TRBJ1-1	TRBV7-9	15	CASSSFGTANTEAFF	TGTGCCAGCAGCTCCTTCGGGACAGCGAACACTGAAGCTTTCTTT
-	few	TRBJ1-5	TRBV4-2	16	CASSLAASGSNQPQHF	TGTGCCAGCAGCCTCGCTGCCAGCGGGAGCAATCAGCCCCAGCATTTT
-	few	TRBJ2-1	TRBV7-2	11	CASSKHNEQFF	TGTGCCAGCAGCAAGCACAATGAGCAGTTCTTC
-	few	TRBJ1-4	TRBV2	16	CASSEQPRRTGRNLFF	TGTGCCAGCAGTGAACAGCCCCGGAGGACGGGGAGAAACCTGTTTTTT
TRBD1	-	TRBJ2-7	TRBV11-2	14	CASSLRQGTGEQYF	TGTGCCAGCAGCTTACGACAGGGCACGGGGGAGCAGTACTTC
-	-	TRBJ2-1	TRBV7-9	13	CARARYPVDEQFF	TGTGCCCGAGCGCGGTACCCTGTGGATGAGCAGTTCTTC
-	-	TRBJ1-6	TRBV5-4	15	CASSLSQGENSPLHF	TGTGCCAGCAGCTTGTCACAGGGAGAAAATTCACCCCTCCACTTT
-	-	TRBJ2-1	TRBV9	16	CASSVEGGYSYNEQFF	TGTGCCAGCAGCGTAGAAGGCGGGTACTCCTACAATGAGCAGTTCTTC
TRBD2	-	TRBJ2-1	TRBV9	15	CASSAIAGTGNEQFF	TGTGCCAGCAGCGCAATAGCGGGGACGGGGAATGAGCAGTTCTTC
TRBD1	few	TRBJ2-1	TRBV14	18	CASSHYRGSGSSYNEQFF	TGTGCCAGCAGCCATTACAGGGGCAGCGGCAGCTCCTACAATGAGCAGTTCTTC
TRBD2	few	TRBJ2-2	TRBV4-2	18	CASSQERESSGISGELFF	TGTGCCAGCAGCCAAGAGAGGGAGTCTAGCGGGATTTCTGGGGAGCTGTTTTTT
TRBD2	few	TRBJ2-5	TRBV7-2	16	CASSLAVAGGGETQYF	TGTGCCAGCAGCTTAGCGGTAGCGGGAGGCGGAGAGACCCAGTACTTC
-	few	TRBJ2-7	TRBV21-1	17	CASSTTVGLADSYEQYF	TGTGCCAGCAGCACAACCGTGGGGCTAGCGGATTCCTACGAGCAGTACTTC
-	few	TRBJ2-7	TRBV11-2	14	CASSPAVEGYEQYF	TGTGCCAGCAGCCCCGCCGTGGAGGGCTACGAGCAGTACTTC
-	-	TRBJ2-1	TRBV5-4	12	CASSLARSEQFF	TGTGCCAGCAGCTTGGCCCGTAGTGAGCAGTTCTTC
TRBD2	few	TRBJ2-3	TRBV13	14	CASSLTSPTDTQYF	TGTGCCAGCAGCTTGACTAGCCCCACAGATACGCAGTATTTT
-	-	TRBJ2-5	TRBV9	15	CASSRMSVGEETQYF	TGTGCCAGCAGCCGTATGTCCGTTGGCGAAGAGACCCAGTACTTC
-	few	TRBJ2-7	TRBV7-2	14	CASSFAASSYEQYF	TGTGCCAGCAGCTTCGCGGCTAGCTCCTACGAGCAGTACTTC
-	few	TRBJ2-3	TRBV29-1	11	CSVAGADTQYF	TGCAGCGTTGCCGGGGCAGATACGCAGTATTTT
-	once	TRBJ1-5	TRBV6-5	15	CASSYSWGRDQPQHF	TGTGCCAGCAGCTACTCGTGGGGGCGAGATCAGCCCCAGCATTTT